This passage covers 28 T cell receptor beta chains from one sample sequenced in a study of T cell clonality in common variable immunodeficiency. Sequencing used immunoSEQ multiplex PCR; TCRdb keeps in-frame clones, though not all of them. There are over 35,000 clones in the sample, none observed a single time. Sequenced sample: peripheral blood mononuclear cells. The receptors derive from a person aged 18 to 75 in good health.

This clone came up many times. The CDR3 extends 3 residues past the end of the read, so its final part is completed from the germline J gene. This sequence joins TRBV18 and TRBJ2-7, with 7 bases identical to TRBD2. The CDR3 is 13 amino acids. V trimming: 2 bases; J trimming: 3 bases; junction bases outside the gene matches: 1. From germline, CDR1 is KGHSH and CDR2 LQKENI. The CDR3 loop is CASSPAGDYEQYF. The part of the CDR3 DNA that was read is TGTGCCAGCTCACCAGCGGGGGACTACGAG.

This clone was counted many times. The CDR3 sequence: CASLPTGNTEAFF. CDR3 DNA, as far as it was read: TGTGCCAGCCTTCCCACAGGGAACACTGAA. The chain combines TRBV28 with TRBJ1-1, with a weak D call TRBD1 (5 bases). Sequencing ends 3 residues short of the CDR3 end; the germline J gene provides the rest. Germline CDR1 and CDR2: MDHEN and SYDVKM. Trimming pared 8 bases from V and 1 base from J, leaving 11 bases between. This CDR3 has 13 amino acids.

This clone was observed many times. Read coverage stops 3 residues before the CDR3 terminus; the germline J gene supplies the remainder. This rearrangement joins TRBV10-3 to TRBJ2-7; no definite D call. From germline, CDR1 is ENHRY and CDR2 SYGVKD. V gave up 0 bases and J gave up 1 base, with 7 bases separating them. The CDR3 length is 14 residues. The CDR3 loop is CAISESSTSYEQYF. The sequenced CDR3 bases are TGTGCCATCAGTGAGTCGTCCACTTCCTACGAG.

This clone was recorded at least ten times. The missing CDR3 end, 3 residues past where the read stops, is filled in from the germline J gene. The chain employs TRBV7-9 and TRBJ2-5; a weak D match, TRBD1 (6 bases). There are 13 residues in the CDR3. Germline CDR1 and CDR2: SEHNR and FQNEAQ (reference sequence). Trimming removed 5 bases at V and 2 bases at J, with 9 bases between. The sequenced CDR3 bases are TGTGCCAGCAGCGGGGACATACAAGAGACC. It translates to CASSGDIQET. The whole CDR3 protein is CASSGDIQETQYF.

This clone was recorded many times. The read ends 3 residues early relative to the CDR3; the germline J gene fills the gap. The gene calls are TRBV5-1 and TRBJ1-1; 8 bases agree with TRBD1. The germline V gene encodes CDR1 SGHRS and CDR2 YFSETQ. CDR3 size: 14 residues. V shed 4 bases, J shed 4 bases, and the junction held 6 bases outside the gene matches. CDR3 protein: CASSLTGVSTEAFF. CDR3 DNA (partial): TGCGCCAGCAGCCTGACAGGGGTGAGCACTGAA.

The table lists this clone with many counts. The CDR3 end is not reached by the read, which stops 3 residues before it; the germline J gene fills it in. The chain employs TRBV7-9 and TRBJ2-7; 10 bases match TRBD1. V trimming: 4 bases; J trimming: 3 bases; junction bases outside the gene matches: 6. Germline CDR1 SEHNR, CDR2 FQNEAQ (reference sequence). This CDR3 has 15 amino acids. The CDR3: CASSSWTGGVYEQYF. CDR3 DNA, as far as it was read: TGTGCCAGCAGCTCTTGGACAGGGGGAGTCTACGAG.

At least ten counts were recorded for this clone. One junction end disagrees with the germline gene, perhaps due to a read error. CDR3 DNA, as far as it was read: TGCACCAGCAGAGGCAATGAG. Translation: CTSRGNE. The CDR3, in full, reads CTSRGNEQFF. This chain joins TRBV4-1 and TRBJ2-1; D gene unclear. Coverage ceases 3 residues before the CDR3 finishes, and the germline J gene fills in the end. In germline, CDR1 is MGHRA, CDR2 YSYEKL. The CDR3 extends over 10 amino acids.

The sample holds many counts of this clone. CDR3: CASSTNTGGVAFF. Partial CDR3 DNA: TGTGCCAGCTCAACAAATACAGGGGGCGTA. The gene calls are TRBV18 and TRBJ1-1, with TRBD1 identical over 9 bases. The CDR3 end is not reached by the read, which stops 3 residues before it; the germline J gene fills it in. The CDR3 is 13 amino acids. Per the germline V gene, CDR1 is KGHSH and CDR2 is LQKENI.

In this sample, this clone turned up many times. The CDR3 extends 3 residues past the end of the read, so its final part is completed from the germline J gene. The chain is built from TRBV7-9 and TRBJ2-1; TRBD2 agrees at 9 bases. This CDR3 has 15 amino acids. J gave up 9 bases and V 1 base, and 7 bases lay outside the gene matches. The germline V gene has CDR1 SEHNR and CDR2 FQNEAQ (reference sequence). The chain's CDR3 is CASSLGAGGVGEQFF. The part of the CDR3 DNA that was read is TGTGCCAGCAGCTTAGGCGCGGGGGGGGTCGGTGAG.

There are many counts of this clone. The observed sequence ends 3 residues before the CDR3 terminus, with the missing tail filled in from the germline J gene. The rearrangement uses TRBV19 and TRBJ2-2; 8 bases are shared with TRBD1. This CDR3 comprises 15 residues. In germline, CDR1 is LNHDA, CDR2 SQIVND (reference sequence). V was clipped by 6 bases and J by 8 bases; unmatched bases: 11. The sequenced part of the CDR3 DNA is TGTGCCAGTAGGAAAATGACAGGGGTAGGAGGGGAG. Residues: CASRKMTGVGGE. Given in full, the CDR3 is CASRKMTGVGGELFF.

At least ten counts were recorded for this clone. The CDR3 end is not reached by the read, which stops 3 residues before it; the germline J gene fills it in. The V and J genes are TRBV6-4 and TRBJ2-3; 7 bases align to TRBD2. The V gene end was trimmed by 5 bases and the J gene end by 6 bases; junction bases not matched to a gene: 11. CDR1 and CDR2 (germline): MRHNA, SNTAGT. CDR3 length: 15 residues. The CDR3: CASSKEASGLDTQYF. CDR3 DNA (partial): TGTGCCAGCAGTAAGGAGGCTAGCGGTCTCGATACG.

There are many counts of this clone. The read comes to an end 3 residues before the CDR3 does, leaving the germline J gene to fill in the end. This rearrangement joins TRBV9 to TRBJ1-2; perhaps TRBD1 as D (5 bases). The germline V gene has CDR1 SGDLS and CDR2 YYNGEE. The CDR3 spans 16 residues. V was pared by 6 bases and J by 3 bases, with 21 bases between. The covered CDR3 bases are TGTGCCAGCACAGGGACTCAGGGAAGTCGCGACTATGGC. Residues: CASTGTQGSRDYG. The CDR3 in its entirety is CASTGTQGSRDYGYTF.

This clone was recorded at least ten times. The CDR3 bases that were read are TGTGCCAGTAAACCCTCCGGGACAGGGTCCACTGAA. Translation gives CASKPSGTGSTE. The entire CDR3 protein is CASKPSGTGSTEAFF. The chain combines TRBV19 with TRBJ1-1, with TRBD1 matching 9 bases. The CDR3 goes on 3 residues after the read ends, and that part is filled in from the germline J gene. Per the germline V gene, CDR1 is LNHDA and CDR2 is SQIVND (reference sequence). There are 15 residues in the CDR3. With 7 bases clipped from V and 4 bases from J, the junction kept 10 bases outside the gene matches.

This clone was detected ten times or more. The CDR3 end is not reached by the read, which stops 3 residues before it; the germline J gene fills it in. The chain has TRBV6-1 and TRBJ1-5; 7 bases match TRBD1. Losses at the gene ends were 2 bases for V and 5 bases for J; bases not matched to a gene: 3. CDR3 length: 14 amino acids. CDR1 is MNHNS and CDR2 is SASEGT in the germline V gene. The CDR3 DNA, read in part, is TGTGCCAGCAGTGAACAGGGGGTGTATCAGCCC. This translates into CASSEQGVYQP. The full CDR3 reads CASSEQGVYQPQHF.

This clone was seen at least ten times. The read ends 3 residues before the CDR3 terminus; that terminus is restored from the germline J gene. This chain uses TRBV7-8 with TRBJ2-1, with D possibly TRBD2 on 5 matching bases. The V gene lost 6 bases and the J gene lost 0 bases, with 15 bases spanning the gap. Germline loops: CDR1 SGHVS, CDR2 FQNEAQ. CDR3 size: 16 residues. The CDR3 region is CASRETRVSSYNEQFF. CDR3 DNA, as far as it was read: TGTGCCAGCAGGGAAACTAGAGTTAGCTCCTACAATGAG.

This clone was seen ten or more times. Read data end 3 residues before the CDR3 end; the end is taken from the germline J gene. The chain carries TRBV5-6 and TRBJ1-6, with TRBD1 matching 11 bases. The CDR3 is 15 amino acids. The junction had 1 base not matched to a gene; V was cut back by 0 bases and J by 8 bases. Germline values: CDR1 SGHDT, CDR2 YYEEEE. CDR3 residues: CASSLEGQGDSPLHF. The covered CDR3 bases are TGTGCCAGCAGCTTGGAGGGACAGGGGGATTCACCC.

This clone was counted ten times or more. The CDR3 extends 3 residues past the end of the read, so its final part is completed from the germline J gene. The V call is TRBV29-1, the J call TRBJ1-5; 7 bases are a match to TRBD1. The CDR3 totals 13 residues. V dropped 6 bases and J dropped 4; count of bases not matched to a gene: 6. The germline V gene encodes CDR1 SQVTM and CDR2 ANQGSEA. Incomplete CDR3 DNA: TGCAGCGTCGGACAGGACCTGAATCAGCCC. Translated, it gives CSVGQDLNQP. The full CDR3 is CSVGQDLNQPQHF.

This clone was recorded many times. The read terminates 3 residues ahead of where the CDR3 ends, so the germline J gene completes it. The chain joins TRBV5-1 to TRBJ2-2; 7 nucleotides align to TRBD1. There are 14 residues in the CDR3. Trimming cost V 4 bases and J 4 bases; bases outside gene matches: 4. CDR1 is SGHRS, CDR2 YFSETQ, per germline. Partial CDR3 DNA: TGCGCCAGCAGCGCCGGACAGGCCACCGGGGAG. Translating it yields CASSAGQATGE. The whole CDR3 protein is CASSAGQATGELFF.

This clone was seen repeatedly, ten times or more. Coverage ceases 3 residues before the CDR3 finishes, and the germline J gene fills in the end. The chain has TRBV6-2 or TRBV6-3 and TRBJ2-3; a weak D match, TRBD1 (6 bases). Germline V gives CDR1 MNHEY, CDR2 SVGEGT. The germline V and J ends were trimmed by 6 bases and 2 bases, with 12 bases remaining between them. The CDR3 length is 14 residues. This CDR3 reads CASRPDRITDTQYF. Partial CDR3 DNA: TGTGCCAGCAGACCCGACAGGATCACAGATACG.

This clone was seen repeatedly, ten times or more. CDR3 bases read: TGCGCCAGCAGCCCACCGGGACACAGGGCGAATTACGAG. Its translation: CASSPPGHRANYE. The CDR3 reads in full as CASSPPGHRANYEQYF. The rearrangement joins TRBV5-1 to TRBJ2-7; D is possibly TRBD1 (6 bases). The read halts 3 residues ahead of the CDR3 end, with the missing end drawn from the germline J gene. The CDR3 length is 16 residues. Germline V gives CDR1 SGHRS, CDR2 YFSETQ. The ends were cut back, 4 bases at V and 4 bases at J, with 21 bases in the middle.

This clone has ten or more counts. Coverage ceases 3 residues before the CDR3 finishes, and the germline J gene fills in the end. This rearrangement joins TRBV19 to TRBJ1-2; possibly TRBD1 for D (6 bases). The CDR3 length is 14 residues. Germline values: CDR1 LNHDA, CDR2 SQIVND (reference sequence). The V end lost 1 base, the J end lost 7 bases, and 13 bases lay between the germline ends. The sequenced part of the CDR3 DNA is TGTGCCAGTAGTATAGGGGCCAGGGGTCGTGGC. Its protein product is CASSIGARGRG. The CDR3 reads in full as CASSIGARGRGYTF.

At least ten counts were recorded for this clone. The CDR3 end falls 3 residues outside the read, so it is completed with the germline J gene. The chain recombines TRBV20-1 with TRBJ2-7; D perhaps matches TRBD1 (5 bases). The CDR3 loop spans 14 amino acids. Trimming pared 6 bases from V and 0 bases from J, leaving 15 bases between. Germline CDR1 reads DFQATT; CDR2 reads SNEGSKA (reference sequence). The CDR3 region is CSAQGGLSSYEQYF. The CDR3 bases that were read are TGCAGTGCCCAGGGTGGCCTATCCTCCTACGAG.

Turning to this clone: The read halts 3 residues ahead of the CDR3 end, with the missing end drawn from the germline J gene. The chain combines TRBV25-1 with TRBJ2-3, with D possibly TRBD2 on 6 matching bases. Germline V lookup: CDR1 MGHDK, CDR2 SYGVNS. This CDR3 is built from 15 residues. Trimming left V 1 base short and J 1 base short, with 9 bases between. The CDR3 DNA, read in part, is TGTGCCAGCAGTGAATCCACGGGGGGCACAGATACG. This sequence encodes CASSESTGGTDT. The full CDR3 protein reads CASSESTGGTDTQYF.

The table lists this clone with many counts. The CDR3 extends 3 residues past the end of the read, so its final part is completed from the germline J gene. The chain is built from TRBV20-1 and TRBJ2-1, with 14 bases lining up with TRBD2. This CDR3 is built from 17 residues. The germline V gene encodes CDR1 DFQATT and CDR2 SNEGSKA (reference sequence). J lost 0 bases, V lost 5 bases, and 6 bases had no gene match. Partial CDR3 DNA: TGCAGTGCTCAAAGCGGACTAGCGGGAGGCTCCTACAATGAG. This codes for CSAQSGLAGGSYNE. The full CDR3 protein reads CSAQSGLAGGSYNEQFF.

This clone came up many times. The CDR3 goes on 3 residues after the read ends, and that part is filled in from the germline J gene. The V gene is TRBV5-1, the J gene TRBJ2-5, with D possibly matching TRBD2 (6 bases). V was trimmed by 4 bases and J by 2 bases, leaving 9 bases between them. There are 13 residues in the CDR3. Germline V gives CDR1 SGHRS, CDR2 YFSETQ. The sequenced part of the CDR3 DNA is TGCGCCAGCAGCCTAGCGTTACAAGAGACC. It codes for CASSLALQET. The complete CDR3 protein is CASSLALQETQYF.

Ten or more counts support this clone. Sequencing ends 3 residues short of the CDR3 end; the germline J gene provides the rest. V and J are TRBV20-1 and TRBJ2-5; TRBD2 aligns across 12 bases. Per germline, CDR1 DFQATT and CDR2 SNEGSKA (reference sequence). CDR3 length equals 15 residues. V shed 7 bases, J shed 5 bases, and the junction held 11 bases outside the gene matches. The covered CDR3 bases are TGCAGTGGCTGGCCTAGCGGGAGGGCGCGTGAGACC. It translates to CSGWPSGRARET. The CDR3 in full is CSGWPSGRARETQYF.

This clone has ten or more counts. Coverage ceases 3 residues before the CDR3 finishes, and the germline J gene fills in the end. The V gene is TRBV10-1, the J gene TRBJ2-1; TRBD1 agrees at 9 bases. Unmatched junction bases numbered 5, after V lost 2 bases and J lost 6 bases. Germline values: CDR1 WNHNN, CDR2 SYGVQD (reference sequence). The CDR3 totals 15 residues. The part of the CDR3 DNA that was read is TGCGCCAGCAGTGAGGCGACAGGGGGGCGCAATGAG. It translates to CASSEATGGRNE. The whole CDR3 region reads CASSEATGGRNEQFF.

Ten or more counts support this clone. With the read ending 3 residues before the CDR3 end, the germline J gene is used to fill in that end. The rearrangement uses TRBV30 and TRBJ2-1, with a possible D match to TRBD2 (6 bases). CDR3 length: 18 amino acids. Per germline, CDR1 GTSNPN and CDR2 SVGIG (reference sequence). The V gene lost 0 bases and the J gene lost 0 bases, with 18 bases spanning the gap. The CDR3 bases that were read are TGTGCCTGGAGTGTAAAGGGCGGGACTTTGAGCTCCTACAATGAG. This translates into CAWSVKGGTLSSYNE. The complete CDR3 reads CAWSVKGGTLSSYNEQFF.